These T cell receptor beta chains were read from a single sample in a study of blood T cell repertoires in COVID-19. TCRdb's copy holds only in-frame clones and misses some; the assay was immunoSEQ multiplex PCR. The sample holds 140,000 to 150,000 clones, around nine tenths seen once. The specimen sequenced was peripheral blood. These TCRs come from a man in his sixties with active or convalescent COVID-19. Each CDR3 is given with its conserved first and last residue.

v_call: TRBV18
j_call: TRBJ1-1
cdr3_aa: CASSQDRGWGEAFF

v_call: TRBV5-4
j_call: TRBJ1-2
cdr3_aa: CASSSWDRGMYGYTF

v_call: TRBV3-1/TRBV3-2
j_call: TRBJ2-7
cdr3_aa: CASSSPPGYEQYF

v_call: TRBV3-1/TRBV3-2
j_call: TRBJ2-1
cdr3_aa: CASAAGGIAIEQFF

v_call: TRBV4-2
j_call: TRBJ1-4
cdr3_aa: CASSQDLQGAQKLFF

v_call: TRBV7-2
j_call: TRBJ1-1
cdr3_aa: CASSRGQGMSFTEAFF

v_call: TRBV6-2/TRBV6-3
j_call: TRBJ2-4
cdr3_aa: CASSSWDSAKNIQYF

v_call: TRBV11-2
j_call: TRBJ1-1
cdr3_aa: CASSVQVSAFF

v_call: TRBV6-5
j_call: TRBJ2-1
cdr3_aa: CASRTGANNGEQFF

v_call: TRBV5-1
j_call: TRBJ2-3
cdr3_aa: CASSWGEGGTDTQYF

v_call: TRBV9
j_call: TRBJ1-2
cdr3_aa: CASSVDRKGAPYGYTF

v_call: TRBV6-5
j_call: TRBJ2-7
cdr3_aa: CASSYGQGPNEQYF

v_call: TRBV3-1/TRBV3-2
j_call: TRBJ2-3
cdr3_aa: CASSPSGRVDTQYF

v_call: TRBV24-1
j_call: TRBJ2-5
cdr3_aa: CATSDPGTGRETQYF

v_call: TRBV9
j_call: TRBJ1-4
cdr3_aa: CASSPDSGEKLFF

v_call: TRBV2
j_call: TRBJ1-2
cdr3_aa: CASSRTGAYGYTF

v_call: TRBV11-2
j_call: TRBJ1-5
cdr3_aa: CASSLAGRASGQPQHF

v_call: TRBV5-6
j_call: TRBJ2-5
cdr3_aa: CASSLGKGAGVGETQYF